The 18 T cell receptor beta chains presented below share a single source sample, sequenced in a study of beta chain features in type 1 diabetes. The investigators reverse transcribed all of the isolated RNA, so they sequenced expressed TCRB transcripts. The table came from immunoSEQ multiplex PCR; TCRdb's copy has only in-frame clones and leaves some out. The data show some 900,000 clones, about a sixth seen once. The sequencing input was naive CD4+ T cells from blood. The receptors were gathered from a woman aged 18-30 years in good health.

This clone was seen only a few times. CDR3 in DNA: TGTGCCAGCAGCCAAGATCGGGGACAGGGGGCCTCTGGAAACACCATATATTTT. Residues: CASSQDRGQGASGNTIYF. The V and J genes are TRBV14 and TRBJ1-3, with 12 positions matching TRBD1. Unmatched junction bases numbered 3, after V lost 0 bases and J lost 0 bases. The germline V gene encodes CDR1 SGHDN and CDR2 FVKESK. There are 18 residues in the CDR3. Full variable domain (outside the CDR3, taken from reference TRBV14 and TRBJ1-3): EAGVTQFPSHSVIEKGQTVTLRCDPISGHDNLYWYRRVMGKEIKFLLHFVKESKQDESGMPNNRFLAERTGGTYSTLKVQPAELEDSGVYFCASSQDRGQGASGNTIYFGEGSWLTVV.

The chain carries TRBV18 and TRBJ2-3; tentatively, D is TRBD1 (5 bases). The germline gives CDR1 KGHSH, CDR2 LQKENI. Trimming stripped 4 bases from V and 6 bases from J, with 11 bases between. The CDR3 is 13 residues long. The CDR3 nucleotides read TGTGCCAGCTCACAGTCAGGGATGGATACGCAGTATTTT. It yields the protein CASSQSGMDTQYF.

The J gene is TRBJ2-1, the V gene TRBV18; the D gene could be TRBD1 or TRBD2 (7 bases each). There are 15 residues in the CDR3. V shed 10 bases and J shed 7 bases, with 23 bases lying between them. CDR1 and CDR2 (germline): KGHSH, LQKENI. The CDR3 region is CATSAGEGAVNEQFF. The CDR3 region has the DNA TGTGCCACCTCTGCGGGAGAGGGGGCTGTAAATGAGCAGTTCTTC.

The chain couples TRBV13 to TRBJ2-1, with 16 nucleotides matching TRBD2. Germline V CDR1 and CDR2: PRHDT, FYEKMQ (reference sequence). The CDR3 runs 21 residues. V dropped 2 bases and J dropped 8; count of bases not matched to a gene: 18. CDR3 in amino acids: CASSLIQGTSGRADSSYEQFF. The CDR3 DNA reads TGTGCCAGCAGCTTAATCCAGGGGACTAGCGGGAGGGCCGATAGTTCATATGAGCAGTTCTTC.

This clone was picked up a small number of times. The chain combines TRBV4-3 with TRBJ2-3; D unresolved. The V gene lost 1 base and the J gene lost 1 base, with 15 bases spanning the gap. This CDR3 contains 17 residues. Looked up from germline, CDR1 is LGHNA and CDR2 is YSLEER. The CDR3 DNA follows: TGCGCCAGCAGCCAAGCCCCGGGCTTTCCCCGCACAGATACGCAGTATTTT. Residues: CASSQAPGFPRTDTQYF.

This clone has only a few counts. This sequence joins TRBV10-2 and TRBJ2-2, with TRBD2 matching 7 bases. The CDR3 contains 18 residues. CDR1 and CDR2 (germline): WSHSY, SAAADI. The trim removed 7 bases at V and 0 bases at J, leaving 14 bases unmatched. CDR3 coding DNA: TGCGCCAGCAAGGTTATTGACGGACTAGGAACGAACACCGGGGAGCTGTTTTTT. Translation: CASKVIDGLGTNTGELFF.

This sequence joins TRBV15 and TRBJ2-5; D is ambiguous. The V gene's germline CDR1 is LNHNV and CDR2 YYDKDF (reference sequence). The CDR3 contains 14 residues. V was pared by 0 bases and J by 7 bases, with 12 bases between. CDR3 DNA sequence: TGTGCCACCAGCAGAGATATTGCCCCAGGGACCCAGTACTTC. Its protein is CATSRDIAPGTQYF.

The chain combines TRBV7-8 with TRBJ2-1; possible D gene TRBD1, 5 bases. The CDR3 covers 14 residues. V was cut by 4 bases and J by 4 bases, with 11 bases left in between. Germline loops: CDR1 SGHVS, CDR2 FQNEAQ. CDR3 in amino acids: CASSSTAPYNEQFF. In DNA, the CDR3 is TGTGCCAGCAGCTCGACAGCCCCTTACAATGAGCAGTTCTTC.

This clone has a handful of counts. The chain employs TRBV7-8 and TRBJ2-3; D is unresolved. Trimming pared 5 bases from V and 4 bases from J, leaving 16 bases between. The CDR3 has 15 residues. Germline CDR1 SGHVS, CDR2 FQNEAQ. The CDR3 DNA reads as TGTGCCAGCAGCCCTCCCGCCCCAAGGGCAGATACGCAGTATTTT. It translates to CASSPPAPRADTQYF.

This clone has more than one count but fewer than ten. This rearrangement joins TRBV12-5 to TRBJ2-1, with 8 positions matching TRBD2. With 3 bases clipped from V and 5 bases from J, the junction kept 6 bases outside the gene matches. Germline values: CDR1 LGHNT, CDR2 FRNRAP. The CDR3 sequence is 15 residues long. CDR3 in DNA: TGTGCTAGTGGTTTAGGAGCGGGAGTCAACAATGAGCAGTTCTTC. It translates to CASGLGAGVNNEQFF.

The chain is built from TRBV5-1 and TRBJ2-5; D possibly corresponds to TRBD2 (5 bases). The V gene's germline CDR1 is SGHRS and CDR2 YFSETQ. With 2 bases removed from V and 5 bases from J, the gap between germline ends came to 10 bases. CDR3 length: 13 amino acids. The CDR3 DNA is TGCGCCAGCAGCTTCGCCGGGAAGGAGACCCAGTACTTC. Its protein product is CASSFAGKETQYF.

The chain links TRBV6-1 to TRBJ1-5; D is unclear. CDR3 length equals 15 residues. Deletions cut 7 bases from V and 3 bases from J, with 16 bases between. Per germline, CDR1 MNHNS and CDR2 SASEGT. The CDR3: CASTEGPGLNQPQHF. CDR3 sequence (DNA): TGTGCCAGCACCGAGGGTCCCGGTCTCAATCAGCCCCAGCATTTT.

This clone has a handful of counts. This chain links TRBV10-3 with TRBJ2-2, with a tentative D call TRBD2 (6 bases). CDR1 is ENHRY and CDR2 is SYGVKD in the germline V gene. The CDR3 extends over 13 amino acids. Trimming took 8 bases from V and 4 from J, leaving 11 bases between them. The CDR3 DNA reads as TGTGCCATCGGACGGGAGATCACCGGGGAGCTGTTTTTT. Amino acid sequence: CAIGREITGELFF.

On this clone itself: Other nucleotide sequences in the sample specify the same CDR3. The chain combines TRBV5-1 with TRBJ2-3; no reliable D call. The germline gives CDR1 SGHRS, CDR2 YFSETQ. This CDR3 is 12 amino acids long. V was clipped by 5 bases and J by 1 base, with 5 bases between them. In DNA form, the CDR3 reads TGCGCCAGCAGAAGTGGCACAGATACGCAGTATTTT. Its translation: CASRSGTDTQYF.

V usage is TRBV9 and J usage is TRBJ2-3; the D gene is possibly TRBD2 (6 bases). Germline CDR1 and CDR2: SGDLS and YYNGEE. Trimming shortened V by 4 bases and J by 1 base, and 16 bases separated the two germline ends. This CDR3 has 16 residues. Written as DNA, the CDR3 is TGTGCCAGCAGCACCCGGAGGGCCGGAGGCACAGATACGCAGTATTTT. Encoded protein: CASSTRRAGGTDTQYF.

The chain links TRBV7-3 to TRBJ2-1; no reliable D call. V shed 0 bases and J shed 6 bases, with 6 bases lying between them. CDR1 is SGHTA and CDR2 is FQGTGA in the germline V gene. CDR3 length: 13 amino acids. The DNA of the CDR3 is TGTGCCAGCAGCTTAACAGGGTCCAATGAGCAGTTCTTC. It is translated as CASSLTGSNEQFF.

Note on this clone: The same CDR3 is also encoded by other DNA sequences in this sample. This sequence joins TRBV18 and TRBJ1-1; D is perhaps TRBD1 (5 bases). V was pared by 3 bases and J by 0 bases, with 11 bases between. The CDR3 length is 15 residues. Germline CDR1 and CDR2: KGHSH and LQKENI. CDR3 region: CASSPRDSMNTEAFF. The CDR3 DNA follows: TGTGCCAGCTCACCCAGAGACAGCATGAACACTGAAGCTTTCTTT.

This chain links TRBV7-9 with TRBJ1-1, with D unresolved. This CDR3 region has 13 residues. V lost 3 bases and J lost 4, with 9 bases in between. The germline V gene has CDR1 SEHNR and CDR2 FQNEAQ (reference sequence). The CDR3 sequence is CASSFQVITEAFF. For the CDR3, the DNA is TGTGCCAGCAGCTTTCAGGTGATCACTGAAGCTTTCTTT.